The source of this TCR beta chain is a study of early T cells in non-severe SARS-CoV-2 infection. Study details: The study sequenced bulk RNA from unsorted whole blood, with chains unpaired.

Germline CDR1 and CDR2: MDHEN and SYDVKM. CDR3 length: 13 amino acids. V lost 3 bases and J 4 bases, leaving 9 bases between the germline ends. Study-wide points: A preference for anti-spike CD8 responses marked VDJdb matching, which missed private and CD4 specificities.

Attachment of unique molecular identifiers was made to individual cDNA molecules. One entry per CDR3 protein results from TCRdb running MiXCR on the 5' RACE reads. The table has around 40,000 distinct CDR3 sequences, under 8% seen once. This clonotype was observed a handful of times. Its matching antigen is unknown. Sequencing was performed on whole blood, taken at baseline. The receptor was derived from an adult who was a healthcare worker with PCR-confirmed SARS-CoV-2 infection or an uninfected control (not recorded which). The V gene is TRBV28, the J gene TRBJ1-2; TRBD1 is a possible D gene (5 bases). The CDR3: CASSFSGRYGYTF. The CDR3 DNA reads as TGTGCCAGCAGTTTTTCAGGGCGCTATGGCTACACCTTC.